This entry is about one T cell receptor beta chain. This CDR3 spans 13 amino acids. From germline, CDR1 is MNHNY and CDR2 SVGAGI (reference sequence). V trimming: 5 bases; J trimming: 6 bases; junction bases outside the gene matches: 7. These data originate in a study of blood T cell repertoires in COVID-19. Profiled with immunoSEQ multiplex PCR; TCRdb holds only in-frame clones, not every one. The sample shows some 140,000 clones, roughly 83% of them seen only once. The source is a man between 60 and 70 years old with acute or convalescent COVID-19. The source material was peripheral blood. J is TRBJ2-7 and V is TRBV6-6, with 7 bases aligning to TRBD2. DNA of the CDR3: TGTGCCAGCAGTCTCGGCGGGAGCCGCGAGCAGTACTTC. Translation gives CASSLGGSREQYF.